The TCR beta chain under discussion was sequenced for a study of CD8 T cells in Susac syndrome. About the research overall: The sequenced Susac syndrome patients included more than five who had clinically active disease and about 8 who were in remission.

This clonotype was seen only once. The antigen is unknown. An input of roughly 0.5 to 1 ug of RNA was subjected to reverse transcription using random hexamers. Via MiXCR, TCRdb re-called the immunoSEQ multiplex PCR reads, giving one row per CDR3 protein. The top ten hold around 0.2% of the sample, which has about 150,000 distinct CDR3 sequences, 85% to 95% seen once. This CDR3 is built from 17 residues. In germline, CDR1 is GTSNPN, CDR2 SVGIG (reference sequence). V dropped 0 bases and J dropped 4; count of bases not matched to a gene: 13. Study-wide results and limits: Susac CD8+ clonal expansion peaked in TEMRA cells and active patients.

CD8+ and CD4+ T cells from blood underwent TCR beta sequencing. The source is a human donor with Susac syndrome. Sequencing was carried out using CD8+ T cells from PBMCs. The rearrangement uses TRBV30 and TRBJ1-1; TRBD1 matches at 8 bases. The CDR3 spells CAWSVRWSGGDGTEAFF. For the CDR3, the DNA is TGTGCCTGGAGTGTAAGGTGGTCAGGGGGCGACGGCACTGAAGCTTTCTTT.